One and the same sample provided the 28 T cell receptor beta chains below, sequenced in a study of T cell repertoires in cytomegalovirus infection. TCRdb ran MiXCR on the reads and lists one entry per CDR3 protein. The data hold 310,000 or so distinct CDR3 sequences, with 9.6% observed a single time. The sample comprised PBMCs. These receptors all stem from a human donor in good health (CMV status not recorded). Some clones in this sample may be carry-over from other donors' samples.

This clonotype has a count of ten or more. DNA of the CDR3: TGTGCCAGCGGAAGCAGGGAGACGGATACGCAGTATTTT. Its translation is CASGSRETDTQYF. The chain employs TRBV2 and TRBJ2-3; D is tentatively TRBD1 or TRBD2 (5 bases each). CDR3 length equals 13 residues. V lost 8 bases, J lost 6 bases, and 15 bases lay in between. Germline CDR1 and CDR2: SNHLY and FYNNEI. The full variable domain, completed using reference TRBV2 and TRBJ2-3, is EPEVTQTPSHQVTQMGQEVILRCVPISNHLYFYWYRQILGQKVEFLVSFYNNEISEKSEIFDDQFSVERPDGSNFTLKIRSTKLEDSAMYFCASGSRETDTQYFGPGTRLTVL.

The chain employs TRBV18 and TRBJ1-1; D unclear. Germline-derived CDR1 and CDR2 are KGHSH and LQKENI. V lost 5 bases to trimming and J lost 0 bases, with 7 bases between them. This CDR3 has 13 residues. Written as DNA, the CDR3 is TGTGCCAGCTCAGAGGATATGAACACTGAAGCTTTCTTT. It yields the protein CASSEDMNTEAFF.

This clonotype was seen more than once but under ten times. The chain recombines TRBV5-1 with TRBJ1-2; 7 nucleotides align to TRBD1. Looked up from germline, CDR1 is SGHRS and CDR2 is YFSETQ. The trim removed 1 base at V and 2 bases at J, leaving 5 bases unmatched. This CDR3 spans 15 amino acids. The CDR3 sequence: CASSLSTGVNYGYTF. The CDR3 bases are TGCGCCAGCAGCTTGAGTACAGGGGTCAACTATGGCTACACCTTC.

This clonotype was seen ten or more times. The rearrangement links TRBV20-1 to TRBJ2-5, with D perhaps TRBD1 (5 bases). Germline V gives CDR1 DFQATT, CDR2 SNEGSKA (reference sequence). The V and J ends lost 3 bases and 2 bases respectively, with 16 bases between them. This CDR3 has 15 amino acids. Here the CDR3 reads CSARAGGHRQETQYF. The CDR3 DNA is TGCAGTGCTAGGGCTGGCGGACACCGACAAGAGACCCAGTACTTC.

This clonotype was counted ten times or more. The chain recombines TRBV7-2 with TRBJ2-1; TRBD1 is a possible D gene (5 bases). The CDR3 loop spans 12 amino acids. V lost 5 bases, J lost 13 bases, and 15 bases lay in between. Germline lookup yields CDR1 SGHTA and CDR2 FQGNSA. This chain's CDR3 is CASSPGGRVQFF. The CDR3 DNA is TGTGCCAGCAGCCCCGGTGGCAGGGTTCAGTTCTTC.

This clonotype was seen at least ten times. This chain connects TRBV28 to TRBJ2-7, with no clear D. V lost 1 base to trimming and J lost 5 bases, with 18 bases between them. The CDR3 has 16 residues. Germline V CDR1 and CDR2: MDHEN, SYDVKM. The CDR3 region is CASSLFRPVGFHEQYV. For the CDR3, the DNA is TGTGCCAGCAGTTTATTCCGGCCGGTGGGGTTCCACGAGCAGTACGTC.

The chain employs TRBV3-1 and TRBJ1-4, with unresolved D. V lost 5 bases to trimming and J lost 5 bases, with 15 bases between them. In germline, CDR1 is LGHDT, CDR2 YNNKEL (reference sequence). The CDR3 is made up of 15 amino acids. CDR3 DNA: TGTGCCAGCAGCGCAAGCGGAGGAGAAAATGAAAAACTGTTTTTT. Residues: CASSASGGENEKLFF.

This clonotype has ten or more counts. V and J are TRBV6-5 and TRBJ2-1; D unresolved. V lost 4 bases, J lost 7 bases, and 11 bases lay in between. The germline V gene has CDR1 MNHEY and CDR2 SVGAGI. The CDR3 is made up of 13 amino acids. The CDR3 region has the DNA TGTGCCAGCAGTTCCCCTGGCGGAAATGAGCAGTTCTTC. Translated: CASSSPGGNEQFF.

There are many counts of this clonotype. The chain is built from TRBV7-2 and TRBJ2-3; 7 bases match TRBD1. J lost 8 bases, V lost 1 base, and 3 bases had no gene match. The CDR3 is made up of 13 amino acids. CDR1 and CDR2 (germline): SGHTA, FQGNSA. This CDR3 reads CASSLDNRGTQYF. For the CDR3, the DNA is TGTGCCAGCAGCTTAGATAACAGGGGTACGCAGTATTTT.

This clonotype was seen more than once but under ten times. This chain joins TRBV7-6 and TRBJ2-7; D gene ambiguous. V dropped 5 bases and J dropped 3 bases, with 8 bases sitting between them. This CDR3 is 12 amino acids long. Germline V gene data show CDR1 as SGHVS and CDR2 as FNYEAQ. This CDR3 is CASSPTNYEQYF. CDR3 in DNA: TGTGCCAGCAGCCCCACAAACTACGAGCAGTACTTC.

The rearrangement links TRBV18 to TRBJ1-4; maybe TRBD1 (5 bases). The V gene lost 6 bases and the J gene lost 4 bases, with 12 bases spanning the gap. CDR1 and CDR2 from the germline V gene are KGHSH and LQKENI. This CDR3 region has 14 residues. Here the CDR3 DNA reads TGTGCCAGCTCGCCGACAGCCTTTAATGAAAAACTGTTTTTT. Its protein is CASSPTAFNEKLFF.

This clonotype has just a few counts. The chain combines TRBV6-5 with TRBJ1-6, with D possibly being TRBD1 (5 bases). Germline V gives CDR1 MNHEY, CDR2 SVGAGI. The CDR3 extends over 15 amino acids. The V and J ends lost 2 bases and 4 bases respectively, with 9 bases between them. The CDR3 spells CASSYDSNYNSPLHF. The CDR3 DNA sequence: TGTGCCAGCAGTTACGACAGCAATTATAATTCACCCCTCCACTTT.

This clonotype was observed many times. The chain employs TRBV20-1 and TRBJ2-5, with TRBD2 identical over 8 bases. CDR1 and CDR2 (germline): DFQATT, SNEGSKA (reference sequence). With 2 bases clipped from V and 0 bases from J, the junction kept 2 bases outside the gene matches. The CDR3 is made up of 14 amino acids. The CDR3 DNA reads TGCAGTGCTAGACGGGGGGGTAACCAAGAGACCCAGTACTTC. As protein: CSARRGGNQETQYF.

This clonotype was observed many times. The rearrangement joins TRBV7-2 to TRBJ1-4; TRBD1 matches at 7 bases. Germline CDR1 SGHTA, CDR2 FQGNSA. J lost 8 bases, V lost 5 bases, and 11 bases had no gene match. The CDR3 loop spans 15 amino acids. The CDR3 sequence is CASSKTDRVREKLFF. DNA of the CDR3: TGTGCCAGCAGCAAAACCGACAGGGTTAGGGAAAAACTGTTTTTT.

The J gene is TRBJ1-1, the V gene TRBV28; D remains unclear. Germline CDR1 MDHEN, CDR2 SYDVKM. The CDR3 totals 13 residues. The V gene lost 7 bases and the J gene lost 1 base, with 10 bases spanning the gap. CDR3 nucleotides: TGTGCCAGCATCGTCGCGCAGAACACTGAAGCTTTCTTT. Residues: CASIVAQNTEAFF.

In its sample, this clonotype was seen a few times. CDR3 nucleotides: TGTGCCAGTAGAGGGGGAATTAGCTCTGGGGCCAACGTCCTGACTTTC. Protein: CASRGGISSGANVLTF. This rearrangement joins TRBV19 to TRBJ2-6; D perhaps matches TRBD1 (6 bases). Germline V CDR1 and CDR2: LNHDA, SQIVND (reference sequence). The CDR3 covers 16 residues. V dropped 6 bases and J dropped 0 bases, with 12 bases sitting between them.

This clonotype has a count of ten or more. The V call is TRBV27, the J call TRBJ2-3; 8 nucleotides line up with TRBD2. Germline values: CDR1 MNHEY, CDR2 SMNVEV (reference sequence). There are 16 residues in the CDR3. With 7 bases clipped from V and 3 bases from J, the junction kept 12 bases outside the gene matches. Here the CDR3 reads CASNYAGLVSTDTQYF. For the CDR3, the DNA is TGTGCCAGCAACTACGCGGGACTAGTGTCGACAGATACGCAGTATTTT.

This clonotype was observed at least ten times. The chain links TRBV6-2 or TRBV6-3 to TRBJ1-1; D unclear. V was shortened by 7 bases and J by 3 bases, with 15 bases between the two germline ends. The germline V gene has CDR1 MNHEY and CDR2 SVGEGT. CDR3 length: 14 amino acids. The CDR3 coding sequence is TGTGCCAGCATTGGACTTCGGGAGGACACTGAAGCTTTCTTT. This translates into CASIGLREDTEAFF.

This clonotype appeared many times. The chain carries TRBV6-5 and TRBJ1-2; D ambiguous. The length of the CDR3 is 12 residues. CDR1 and CDR2 from the germline V gene are MNHEY and SVGAGI. Trimming left V 4 bases short and J 2 bases short, with 5 bases between. The CDR3 reads CASSWGNYGYTF. CDR3 DNA: TGTGCCAGCAGTTGGGGAAACTATGGCTACACCTTC.

This clonotype showed up many times. V gene TRBV19 combines with J gene TRBJ2-2; tentatively, D is TRBD1 (5 bases). The CDR3 runs to 16 residues. V shed 0 bases and J shed 1 base, with 9 bases lying between them. Germline CDR1 reads LNHDA; CDR2 reads SQIVND (reference sequence). This CDR3 is CASSIETGVNTGELFF. CDR3 sequence (DNA): TGTGCCAGTAGTATAGAAACAGGCGTGAACACCGGGGAGCTGTTTTTT.

This rearrangement joins TRBV3-1 to TRBJ2-2; no clear D gene. Germline V lookup: CDR1 LGHDT, CDR2 YNNKEL (reference sequence). V lost 1 base, J lost 6 bases, and 18 bases lay in between. The CDR3 extends over 17 amino acids. In DNA, the CDR3 is TGTGCCAGCAGCCAAGTTAATTTTGATCTCAAGGCCGGGGAGCTGTTTTTT. Its protein product is CASSQVNFDLKAGELFF.

This clonotype was seen a handful of times. The chain combines TRBV2 with TRBJ2-7; 7 nucleotides match TRBD1. V shed 9 bases and J 2 bases; nucleotides not matched to a gene: 10. Germline assignment: CDR1 SNHLY and CDR2 FYNNEI. The CDR3 spans 14 residues. As DNA, the CDR3 is TGTGCCAGTGGCGACAGGGCTTTTCCCTACGAGCAGTACTTC. Translated, it gives CASGDRAFPYEQYF.

This clonotype was counted many times. This chain joins TRBV12-3 or TRBV12-4 and TRBJ2-7; 7 bases map to TRBD1. This CDR3 has 14 amino acids. Losses at the gene ends were 6 bases for V and 6 bases for J; bases not matched to a gene: 11. CDR3 in DNA: TGTGCCAGCAGCCCGGGACAGCTTGAGGGCGAGCAGTACTTC. Amino acid sequence: CASSPGQLEGEQYF.

In this sample, this clonotype turned up many times. The chain couples TRBV27 to TRBJ2-7, with D tentatively TRBD2 (6 bases). V was pared by 2 bases and J by 3 bases, with 11 bases between. CDR1 and CDR2 (germline): MNHEY, SMNVEV (reference sequence). The CDR3 consists of 14 residues. The CDR3 DNA is TGTGCCAGCAGTTTAATTGGCGGGAACTACGAGCAGTACTTC. Translated, it gives CASSLIGGNYEQYF.

This clonotype came up many times. V gene TRBV12-3 or TRBV12-4 combines with J gene TRBJ1-4; D is ambiguous. CDR3 size: 14 residues. The ends were cut back, 7 bases at V and 2 bases at J, with 11 bases in the middle. Written as DNA, the CDR3 is TGTGCCAGCAAGCGATATCCTACTAATGAAAAACTGTTTTTT. Protein: CASKRYPTNEKLFF.

This chain uses TRBV12-3 or TRBV12-4 with TRBJ1-2; unclear D gene. The CDR3 totals 13 residues. The germline V and J ends were trimmed by 1 base and 8 bases, with 11 bases remaining between them. Written as DNA, the CDR3 is TGTGCCAGCAGTTTAGACGTATTGGACGGCTACACCTTC. As protein: CASSLDVLDGYTF.

CDR3 region: CASRAGQGSQPQHF. The DNA for the CDR3 is TGCGCCAGCAGGGCGGGACAGGGAAGTCAGCCCCAGCATTTT. The rearrangement links TRBV5-1 to TRBJ1-5; TRBD1 matches at 9 bases. Germline loops: CDR1 SGHRS, CDR2 YFSETQ. The CDR3 extends over 14 amino acids. Trimming cost V 5 bases and J 6 bases; bases outside gene matches: 6.

A note on this clonotype: A much bigger clone sits one base away, suggesting this may be a read error. The rearrangement joins TRBV5-1 to TRBJ1-1; TRBD1 might be the D (5 bases). V was trimmed by 8 bases and J by 11 bases, leaving 16 bases between them. There are 11 residues in the CDR3. Per germline, CDR1 SGHRS and CDR2 YFSETQ. The CDR3: CARREDMRAFF. The DNA for the CDR3 is TGCGCCAGACGAGAGGACATGAGGGCTTTCTTT.